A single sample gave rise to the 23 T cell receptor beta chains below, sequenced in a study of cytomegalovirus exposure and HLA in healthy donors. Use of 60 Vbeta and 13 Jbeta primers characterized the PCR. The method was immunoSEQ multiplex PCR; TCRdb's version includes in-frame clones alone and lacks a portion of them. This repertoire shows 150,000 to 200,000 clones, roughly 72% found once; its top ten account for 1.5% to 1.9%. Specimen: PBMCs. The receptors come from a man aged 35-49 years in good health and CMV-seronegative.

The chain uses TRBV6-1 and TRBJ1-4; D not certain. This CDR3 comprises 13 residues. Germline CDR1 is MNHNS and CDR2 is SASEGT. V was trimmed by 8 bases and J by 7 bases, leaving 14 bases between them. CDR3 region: CASGGHISEKLFF. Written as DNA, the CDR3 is TGTGCCAGCGGCGGGCATATAAGTGAAAAACTGTTTTTT.

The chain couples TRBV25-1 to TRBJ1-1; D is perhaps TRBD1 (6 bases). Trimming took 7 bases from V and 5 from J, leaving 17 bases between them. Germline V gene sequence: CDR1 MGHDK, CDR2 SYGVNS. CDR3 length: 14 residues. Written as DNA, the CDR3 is TGTGCCAGCACCGAGCCAGGGGCGAAGACTGAAGCTTTCTTT. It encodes CASTEPGAKTEAFF.

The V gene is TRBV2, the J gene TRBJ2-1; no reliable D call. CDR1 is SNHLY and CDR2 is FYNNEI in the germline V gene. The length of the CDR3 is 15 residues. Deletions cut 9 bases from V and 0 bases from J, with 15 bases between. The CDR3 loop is CASLRGYDSYNEQFF. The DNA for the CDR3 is TGTGCCAGTCTGAGAGGTTACGACTCCTACAATGAGCAGTTCTTC. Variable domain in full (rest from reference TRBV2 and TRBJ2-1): EPEVTQTPSHQVTQMGQEVILRCVPISNHLYFYWYRQILGQKVEFLVSFYNNEISEKSEIFDDQFSVERPDGSNFTLKIRSTKLEDSAMYFCASLRGYDSYNEQFFGPGTRLTVL.

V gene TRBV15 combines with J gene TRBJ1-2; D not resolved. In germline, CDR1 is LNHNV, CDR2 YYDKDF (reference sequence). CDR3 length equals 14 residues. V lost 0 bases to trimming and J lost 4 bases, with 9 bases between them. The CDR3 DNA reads TGTGCCACCAGCAGAGATCTTGCGGGCTATGGCTACACCTTC. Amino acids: CATSRDLAGYGYTF.

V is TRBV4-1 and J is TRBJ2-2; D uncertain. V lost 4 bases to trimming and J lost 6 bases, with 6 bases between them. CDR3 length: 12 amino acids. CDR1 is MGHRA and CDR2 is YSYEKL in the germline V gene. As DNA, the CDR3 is TGCGCCAGCAGCCGGCTGTCCGGGGAGCTGTTTTTT. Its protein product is CASSRLSGELFF.

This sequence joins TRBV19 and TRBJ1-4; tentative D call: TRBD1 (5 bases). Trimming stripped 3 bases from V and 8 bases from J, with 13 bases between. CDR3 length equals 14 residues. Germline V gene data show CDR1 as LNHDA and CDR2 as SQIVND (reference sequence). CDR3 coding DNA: TGTGCCAGTAGTATTGCCAGGGCTGGCGAAAAACTGTTTTTT. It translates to CASSIARAGEKLFF.

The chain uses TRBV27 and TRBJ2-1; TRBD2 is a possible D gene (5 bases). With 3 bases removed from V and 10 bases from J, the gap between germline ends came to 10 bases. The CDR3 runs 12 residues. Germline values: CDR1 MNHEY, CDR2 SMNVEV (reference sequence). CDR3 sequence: CASSFNGGEQFF. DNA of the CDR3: TGTGCCAGCAGTTTTAACGGAGGAGAGCAGTTCTTC.

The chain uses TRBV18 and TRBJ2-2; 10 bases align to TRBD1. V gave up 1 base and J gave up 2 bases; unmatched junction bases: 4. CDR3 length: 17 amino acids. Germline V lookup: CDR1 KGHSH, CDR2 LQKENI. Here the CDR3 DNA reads TGTGCCAGCTCACCACGAGACAGGGGGCAAAACACCGGGGAGCTGTTTTTT. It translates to CASSPRDRGQNTGELFF. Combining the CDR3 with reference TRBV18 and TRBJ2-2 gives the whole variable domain NAGVMQNPRHLVRRRGQEARLRCSPMKGHSHVYWYRQLPEEGLKFMVYLQKENIIDESGMPKERFSAEFPKEGPSILRIQQVVRGDSAAYFCASSPRDRGQNTGELFFGEGSRLTVL.

CDR3 sequence (DNA): TGTGCCAGCAGTTACCGAGGGATAGAGAACGGGGAGCTGTTTTTT. Its protein product is CASSYRGIENGELFF. The V and J genes are TRBV6-5 and TRBJ2-2; tentatively, D is TRBD2 (5 bases). V shed 2 bases and J shed 7 bases, with 14 bases lying between them. This CDR3 spans 15 amino acids. Germline V gives CDR1 MNHEY, CDR2 SVGAGI.

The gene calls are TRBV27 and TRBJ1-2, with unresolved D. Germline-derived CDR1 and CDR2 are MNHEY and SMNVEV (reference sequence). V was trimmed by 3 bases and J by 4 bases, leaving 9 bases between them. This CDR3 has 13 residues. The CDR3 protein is CASSLGSSYGYTF. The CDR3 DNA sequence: TGTGCCAGCAGTTTGGGCAGCTCCTATGGCTACACCTTC.

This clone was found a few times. The CDR3 nucleotides are TGTGCCAGCAGTCCTGACGGGGTGCTCTACTACGAGCAGTACTTC. Translated: CASSPDGVLYYEQYF. The chain recombines TRBV2 with TRBJ2-7, with a possible D match to TRBD2 (5 bases). Germline-derived CDR1 and CDR2 are SNHLY and FYNNEI. V gave up 5 bases and J gave up 3 bases, with 17 bases separating them. This CDR3 has 15 residues.

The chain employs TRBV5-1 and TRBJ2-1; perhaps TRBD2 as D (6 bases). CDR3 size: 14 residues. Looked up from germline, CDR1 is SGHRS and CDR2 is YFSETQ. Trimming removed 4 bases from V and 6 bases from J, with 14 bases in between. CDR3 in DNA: TGCGCCAGCAGCCCCGGGACTGGGGGCAATGAGCAGTTCTTC. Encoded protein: CASSPGTGGNEQFF. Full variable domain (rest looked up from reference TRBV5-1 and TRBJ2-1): KAGVTQTPRYLIKTRGQQVTLSCSPISGHRSVSWYQQTPGQGLQFLFEYFSETQRNKGNFPGRFSGRQFSNSRSEMNVSTLELGDSALYLCASSPGTGGNEQFFGPGTRLTVL.

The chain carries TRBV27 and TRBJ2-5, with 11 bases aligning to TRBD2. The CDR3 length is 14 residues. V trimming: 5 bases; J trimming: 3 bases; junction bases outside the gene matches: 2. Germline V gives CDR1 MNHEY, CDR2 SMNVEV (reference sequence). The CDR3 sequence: CASSILAGEETQYF. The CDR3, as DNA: TGTGCCAGCAGTATACTAGCGGGAGAAGAGACCCAGTACTTC.

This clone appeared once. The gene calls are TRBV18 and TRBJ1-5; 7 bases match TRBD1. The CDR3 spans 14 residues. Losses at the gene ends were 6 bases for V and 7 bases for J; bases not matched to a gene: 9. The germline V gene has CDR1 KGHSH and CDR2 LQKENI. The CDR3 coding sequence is TGTGCCAGCTCGCCTGACAGGGTGGGACAGCCCCAGCATTTT. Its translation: CASSPDRVGQPQHF.

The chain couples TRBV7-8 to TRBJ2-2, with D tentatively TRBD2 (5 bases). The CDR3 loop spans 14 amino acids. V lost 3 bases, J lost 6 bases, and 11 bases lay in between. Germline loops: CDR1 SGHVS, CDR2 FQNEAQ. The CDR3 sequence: CASSFAGLAGELFF. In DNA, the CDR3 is TGTGCCAGCAGCTTCGCGGGTTTGGCCGGGGAGCTGTTTTTT.

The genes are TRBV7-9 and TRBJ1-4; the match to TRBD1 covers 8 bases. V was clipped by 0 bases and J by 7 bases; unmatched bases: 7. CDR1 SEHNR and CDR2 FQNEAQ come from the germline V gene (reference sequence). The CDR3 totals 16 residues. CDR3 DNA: TGTGCCAGCAGCTTAGCGGGGCAGGGGGCAGGTGAAAAACTGTTTTTT. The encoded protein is CASSLAGQGAGEKLFF.

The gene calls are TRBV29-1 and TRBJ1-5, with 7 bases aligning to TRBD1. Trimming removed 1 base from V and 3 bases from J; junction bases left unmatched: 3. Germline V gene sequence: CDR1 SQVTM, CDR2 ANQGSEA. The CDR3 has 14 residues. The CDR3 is CSVEGQGFNQPQHF. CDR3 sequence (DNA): TGCAGCGTTGAAGGACAGGGATTCAATCAGCCCCAGCATTTT.

The CDR3 region has the DNA TGCGCCAGCAGCTTGGACGGGAGCGGGACAGATACGCAGTATTTT. It specifies CASSLDGSGTDTQYF. The rearrangement links TRBV5-1 to TRBJ2-3; perhaps TRBD2 as D (6 bases). The CDR3 contains 15 residues. V lost 0 bases, J lost 3 bases, and 11 bases lay in between. Germline V gene sequence: CDR1 SGHRS, CDR2 YFSETQ. The complete variable domain, with remaining parts taken from reference TRBV5-1 and TRBJ2-3, reads KAGVTQTPRYLIKTRGQQVTLSCSPISGHRSVSWYQQTPGQGLQFLFEYFSETQRNKGNFPGRFSGRQFSNSRSEMNVSTLELGDSALYLCASSLDGSGTDTQYFGPGTRLTVL.

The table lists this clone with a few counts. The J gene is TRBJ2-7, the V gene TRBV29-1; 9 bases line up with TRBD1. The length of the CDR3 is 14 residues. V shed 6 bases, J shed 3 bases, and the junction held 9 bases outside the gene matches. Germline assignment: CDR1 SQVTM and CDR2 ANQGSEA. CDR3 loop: CSVYPGQGVYEQYF. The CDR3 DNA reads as TGCAGCGTCTACCCGGGACAGGGTGTCTACGAGCAGTACTTC.

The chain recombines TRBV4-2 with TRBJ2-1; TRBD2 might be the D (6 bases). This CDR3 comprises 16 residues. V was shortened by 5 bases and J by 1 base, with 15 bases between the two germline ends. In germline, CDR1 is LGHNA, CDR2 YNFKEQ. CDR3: CASSSSGLHSYNEQFF. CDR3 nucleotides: TGTGCCAGCAGCTCTTCGGGACTCCATTCCTACAATGAGCAGTTCTTC.

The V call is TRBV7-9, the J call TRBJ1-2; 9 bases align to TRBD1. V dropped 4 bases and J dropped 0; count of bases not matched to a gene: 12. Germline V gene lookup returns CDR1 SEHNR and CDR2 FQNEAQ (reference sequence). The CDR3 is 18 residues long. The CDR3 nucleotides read TGTGCCAGCAGCTCCAGCTGGACAGGGGACAACTCTAACTATGGCTACACCTTC. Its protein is CASSSSWTGDNSNYGYTF. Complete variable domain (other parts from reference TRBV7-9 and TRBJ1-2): DTGVSQNPRHKITKRGQNVTFRCDPISEHNRLYWYRQTLGQGPEFLTYFQNEAQLEKSRLLSDRFSAERPKGSFSTLEIQRTEQGDSAMYLCASSSSWTGDNSNYGYTFGSGTRLTVV.

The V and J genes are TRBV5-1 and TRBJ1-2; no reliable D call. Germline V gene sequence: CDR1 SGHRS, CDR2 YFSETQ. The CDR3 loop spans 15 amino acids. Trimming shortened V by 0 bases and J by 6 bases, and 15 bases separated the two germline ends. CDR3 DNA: TGCGCCAGCAGCTTGGCGGCCAGGAAGGAAGATGGCTACACCTTC. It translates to CASSLAARKEDGYTF.

The CDR3 DNA is TGTGCCAGCAGCATGGGACTAGCGGGAGATGAGCAGTTCTTC. This encodes CASSMGLAGDEQFF. The chain links TRBV11-3 to TRBJ2-1; 14 nucleotides line up with TRBD2. V was pared by 5 bases and J by 8 bases, with 2 bases of the junction left unmatched. The germline CDR1 and CDR2 sequences are SGHNT and YENEEA. The CDR3 has 14 amino acids.